This TCR beta chain comes out of a study of blood T cell repertoires in COVID-19. Turning to the study itself: Sites in the United States, Italy and Spain provided acute and convalescent COVID-19 samples.

Per germline, CDR1 SNHLY and CDR2 FYNNEI. The CDR3 is made up of 17 amino acids. The ends lost 5 bases at V and 6 bases at J; junction bases unmatched: 11. Cohort assignment relied on participant-reported clinical history. The method was immunoSEQ multiplex PCR; TCRdb's version includes in-frame clones alone and lacks a portion of them. The sample lists roughly 250,000 clones; approximately 88% were seen once. Sequenced input: PBMCs or T cells enriched from blood (not recorded which). The clonotype was recovered from a woman aged 40-49 years with acute COVID-19. The chain joins TRBV2 to TRBJ2-2; 11 bases line up with TRBD2. This chain's CDR3 is CASSPHHLAGGPGELFF. As DNA, the CDR3 is TGTGCCAGCAGTCCCCATCACCTAGCGGGAGGACCCGGGGAGCTGTTTTTT.